The text below deals with one T cell receptor beta chain. Its antigen is not identified. Time point in this sample: patch test 1, 2 weeks after DPC sensitization. The treatment here: therapeutic diphenylcyclopropenone sensitization with weekly scalp DPC. These data are taken from a study of human T cells and chemical hapten exposure. About the research overall: Sensitization applied 2% DPC to approximately 2 cm by approximately 2 cm of upper inner arm skin.

The study, taken as a whole, reports: Positive correlation was observed between PT1 expanded TCR counts and patch test score. All donors were alopecia patients, so their immunity may differ from that of healthy people.

One entry per CDR3 protein, called by TCRdb with MiXCR from the RACE reads. Among some 200,000 distinct CDR3 sequences, approximately 20% were seen once, and the ten largest hold about 6.7%. The TCR was taken from a woman between 50 and 59 years old with alopecia areata. Some clones in this sample may be carry-over from other donors' samples. Here the sequenced sample was whole blood, taken in connection with sensitization to the hapten diphenylcyclopropenone (DPC).

The CDR3: CASSFHSNTEAFF. The DNA of the CDR3 is TGTGCCAGCAGCTTTCATAGCAACACTGAAGCTTTCTTT. The chain recombines TRBV5-5 with TRBJ1-1; no firm D call. The V end was cut by 2 bases, the J end by 2 bases, with 7 bases between. The germline CDR1 and CDR2 sequences are SGHKS and YYEKEE (reference sequence). The CDR3 consists of 13 residues.